This T cell receptor (beta chain) originates from a study of human T cells and chemical hapten exposure. This clonotype was counted a few times. No antigen is known for it. Looked up from germline, CDR1 is ENHRY and CDR2 is SYGVKD. CDR3 size: 13 residues. V was shortened by 2 bases and J by 5 bases, with 8 bases between the two germline ends. Overall study findings and caveats: No alteration of TCRs above 1 in 1000 frequency was seen with DPC sensitization.

Noted time point: patch test 2, 6 weeks after DPC sensitization. This sample's treatment: therapeutic diphenylcyclopropenone sensitization with weekly scalp DPC. Whole blood, unfractionated, served as the material for total RNA extraction. TCRdb reprocessed the RACE reads with MiXCR, giving one entry per CDR3 protein. This table holds approximately 100,000 distinct CDR3 sequences, roughly 10% found once. This chain links TRBV10-3 with TRBJ2-3; weak D call: TRBD2 (5 bases). The TCR sequence derives from a woman aged 40 to 50 with alopecia areata. Some clones in this sample may be carry-over from other donors' samples. Sample: whole blood, taken in connection with sensitization to the hapten diphenylcyclopropenone (DPC). This CDR3 is CAISESGGDTQYF. The CDR3 DNA reads as TGTGCCATCAGTGAGAGTGGAGGAGATACGCAGTATTTT.